These 7 T cell receptor beta chains originate from one sample sequenced in a study of tumor-infiltrating lymphocytes in primary liver carcinoma (dated by TCRdb to about 2017). Total RNA and DNA were co-extracted from around 18-30 mg of bulk tissue with the AllPrep DNA/RNA mini kit, without cell sorting. Sequenced using an Illumina HiSeq 2500. A constant-region primer and ProtoScript II reverse transcriptase were used to reverse-transcribe TCRbeta-specific cDNA from around 530 ng total RNA. The TCRbeta libraries were prepared through three rounds of nested multiplex PCR following a slightly modified ARM-PCR procedure. Each of the first two PCR rounds ran for nine to eleven cycles and used multiplex TRBV1-TRBV30 forward primers together with a Cbeta reverse primer. The raw public data were reprocessed by TCRdb itself: fastp quality trimming at Q25, MiXCR clonotype calling, in-frame beta chains only. CDR3 protein sequences are deduplicated, and each keeps its most common genes and DNA. The sample records some 110,000 distinct CDR3 sequences, 50% to 80% of which are singletons. The ten largest clones add up to roughly 8% of the sample.

The specimen was liver tumor tissue from sampling region 3. The cell subset or site label corresponds to: tumor region T3, left-lateral pole. The receptors shown here come from a woman aged 55-69 years with primary liver carcinoma and hepatitis B virus infection.

Regarding this clonotype: Just one base apart from a much larger clone, this may be a read error. CDR3 loop: CAGSYTGSVGYTF. The CDR3 DNA reads TGCGCCGGCAGTTACACAGGGAGTGTTGGCTACACCTTC. The chain joins TRBV10-2 to TRBJ1-2; a weak D match, TRBD1 (6 bases). This CDR3 region has 13 residues. The germline V gene encodes CDR1 WSHSY and CDR2 SAAADI.

In its sample, this clonotype was seen many times. The V and J genes are TRBV7-8 and TRBJ2-7; either TRBD1 or TRBD2 may fit D (5 bases each). Trimming stripped 5 bases from V and 6 bases from J, with 8 bases between. Germline V lookup: CDR1 SGHVS, CDR2 FQNEAQ. This CDR3 spans 11 amino acids. The CDR3 DNA reads as TGTGCCAGCAGCCGGGACGGCGAGCAGTACTTC. Its translation is CASSRDGEQYF.

The chain joins TRBV2 to TRBJ2-3, with 8 bases identical to TRBD2. Per germline, CDR1 SNHLY and CDR2 FYNNEI. After removal of 4 bases from V and 4 bases from J, the junction contained 4 bases not matched to a gene. The CDR3 runs to 14 residues. CDR3 region: CASSGGTSADTQYF. The CDR3 nucleotides are TGTGCCAGCAGTGGGGGGACTAGTGCAGATACGCAGTATTTT.

As regards this clonotype: An end of the junction differs from the germline gene, which may be a read error. This rearrangement joins TRBV11-2 to TRBJ2-7; the D gene could be TRBD1 or TRBD2 (5 bases each). The CDR3 is made up of 15 amino acids. Germline assignment: CDR1 SGHAT and CDR2 FQNNGV. The CDR3 bases are TGTGCCAGCAACTTAGTCCCGAGAGGGGTCTACGAGCAGTACTTC. Amino acids: CASNLVPRGVYEQYF.

Of note for this clonotype: This may arise from a read error, as a much more abundant clone is one base away. The V call is TRBV7-8, the J call TRBJ2-5, with 10 bases lining up with TRBD2. This CDR3 is built from 16 residues. Trimming took 5 bases from V and 7 from J; bases not matched to a gene: 13. Germline V gene sequence: CDR1 SGHVS, CDR2 FQNEAQ. This chain's CDR3 is CASSHSELAGVPTQYF. In nucleotides, the CDR3 is TGTGCCAGCAGCCACTCAGAGCTAGCGGGAGTCCCGACCCAGTACTTC.

This clonotype was seen a few times. A much larger clonotype is one base distant, so this may be a read error. V usage is TRBV4-2 and J usage is TRBJ2-3; 9 positions match TRBD2. Per germline, CDR1 LGHNA and CDR2 YNFKEQ. The CDR3 contains 15 residues. Trimming cost V 10 bases and J 1 base; bases outside gene matches: 9. The CDR3 sequence is CANQISGSGTDTQYF. DNA for the CDR3: TGTGCCAACCAAATTAGCGGGAGCGGCACAGATACGCAGTATTTT.

This clonotype was observed at least ten times. The chain recombines TRBV10-2 with TRBJ2-7, with D possibly TRBD2 on 6 matching bases. The germline CDR1 and CDR2 sequences are WSHSY and SAAADI. V lost 2 bases and J 5 bases, leaving 22 bases between the germline ends. The CDR3 consists of 17 residues. The CDR3 DNA reads as TGCGCCAGCAGTGAGGATGGGGACTCGCGGGTTCGGAACGAGCAGTACTTC. It yields the protein CASSEDGDSRVRNEQYF.